This T cell receptor (beta chain) is drawn from a study of post-analysis software for immune sequencing data. For the study at large: Secondary progressive, relapsing-remitting and progressive-relapsing multiple sclerosis were among the included disease courses.

V dropped 6 bases and J dropped 0 bases, with 12 bases sitting between them. In germline, CDR1 is DFQATT, CDR2 SNEGSKA (reference sequence). The CDR3 is 14 amino acids. Findings and caveats of the study: About 5 TRBV segments appeared more often in patients than in controls, and TRBV5-6, TRBV5-1 and TRBV20-1 were among these.

Carried by the TCR beta cDNA libraries were unique molecular identifiers. From around 1 to 9.1 million T cells, around 500,000 cDNA molecules were obtained. Via MiXCR, TCRdb re-called the PCR reads, giving one row per CDR3 protein. The table has hundreds of thousands of distinct CDR3 sequences, roughly 27% seen once. This clonotype has a handful of counts. Antigen unknown. The receptor was isolated from a girl aged 10-17 years with multiple sclerosis. Sequenced material: blood. The chain uses TRBV20-1 and TRBJ2-1, with TRBD2 as a possible D gene (6 bases). Written as DNA, the CDR3 is TGCAGTGCGGAGCGGGTCAGCTCCTACAATGAGCAGTTCTTC. The encoded protein is CSAERVSSYNEQFF.